What follows are 14 T cell receptor beta chains derived from one specimen sequenced in a study of blood T cell repertoires in COVID-19. TCRdb keeps only in-frame clones here, not all; method: immunoSEQ multiplex PCR. The top ten hold roughly 3.2% of the sample, which has approximately 60,000 clones, over 75% seen once. The sequenced sample was peripheral blood. The receptors stem from a man between 45 and 60 years old with active COVID-19.

The gene calls are TRBV7-8 and TRBJ2-2; no firm D call. The V and J ends lost 0 bases and 3 bases respectively, with 11 bases between them. The CDR3 is 16 amino acids. CDR1 is SGHVS and CDR2 is FQNEAQ in the germline V gene. CDR3 bases: TGTGCCAGCAGCTTAGCAGTCAGGTCGGACACCGGGGAGCTGTTTTTT. Translating gives CASSLAVRSDTGELFF.

There are a few counts of this clone. For the CDR3, the DNA is TGTGCCAGCAGCTTAGAAGCTAGCGGGGGACTCACAGATACGCAGTATTTT. Translated, it gives CASSLEASGGLTDTQYF. The V gene is TRBV7-2, the J gene TRBJ2-3, with TRBD2 matching over 10 bases. With V trimmed by 1 base and J by 2 bases, 6 bases remained unmatched. The germline gives CDR1 SGHTA, CDR2 FQGNSA. This CDR3 has 17 amino acids.

The genes are TRBV5-1 and TRBJ2-3; 14 bases match TRBD2. The junction had 2 bases not matched to a gene; V was cut back by 4 bases and J by 1 base. The CDR3 consists of 16 residues. Germline lookup yields CDR1 SGHRS and CDR2 YFSETQ. The CDR3 DNA reads as TGCGCCAGCAGCCGGGGACTAGCGGGGGGCACAGATACGCAGTATTTT. Amino acid sequence: CASSRGLAGGTDTQYF.

This clone is judged medium-sized. This chain uses TRBV9 with TRBJ1-2; D is unclear. The CDR3 sequence is 15 residues long. Trimming removed 0 bases at V and 2 bases at J, with 11 bases between. Germline values: CDR1 SGDLS, CDR2 YYNGEE. The CDR3 loop reads CASSVESAANYGYTF. DNA of the CDR3: TGTGCCAGCAGCGTAGAATCCGCAGCGAACTATGGCTACACCTTC.

This clone was seen once. The chain is built from TRBV4-3 and TRBJ2-1; D remains ambiguous. Per the germline V gene, CDR1 is LGHNA and CDR2 is YSLEER. Trimming took 1 base from V and 6 from J, leaving 10 bases between them. There are 14 residues in the CDR3. The CDR3 sequence is CASSQVYSSNEQFF. CDR3 nucleotide sequence: TGCGCCAGCAGCCAAGTCTATTCGTCCAATGAGCAGTTCTTC.

The CDR3 here is CASSLTAGGGTEAFF. CDR3 bases: TGTGCCAGCAGTTTAACGGCGGGGGGCGGCACTGAAGCTTTCTTT. The rearrangement links TRBV27 to TRBJ1-1; D might be TRBD1 (6 bases). CDR3 length: 15 residues. Germline CDR1 MNHEY, CDR2 SMNVEV (reference sequence). V was cut by 2 bases and J by 4 bases, with 14 bases left in between.

CDR3 region: CASSESTTSGVTDTQYF. For the CDR3, the DNA is TGTGCCAGCAGTGAGTCTACGACTAGCGGGGTTACAGATACGCAGTATTTT. The V gene is TRBV25-1, the J gene TRBJ2-3; 11 nucleotides agree with TRBD2. CDR3 length equals 17 residues. Germline assignment: CDR1 MGHDK and CDR2 SYGVNS. Losses at the gene ends were 3 bases for V and 3 bases for J; bases not matched to a gene: 8.

This chain uses TRBV4-1 with TRBJ2-7; 9 nucleotides line up with TRBD2. Germline CDR1 MGHRA, CDR2 YSYEKL. The CDR3 is 18 residues long. The V gene end was trimmed by 0 bases and the J gene end by 0 bases; junction bases not matched to a gene: 9. The CDR3 protein is CASSQDWAPSGTSYEQYF. The CDR3 DNA reads TGCGCCAGCAGCCAAGATTGGGCCCCTAGCGGGACCTCCTACGAGCAGTACTTC.

This clone was counted only a few times. This chain links TRBV10-3 with TRBJ1-2; TRBD1 aligns across 9 bases. V lost 4 bases to trimming and J lost 8 bases; unmatched junction nucleotides: 5. Germline assignment: CDR1 ENHRY and CDR2 SYGVKD. The CDR3 extends over 13 amino acids. The CDR3 sequence: CAISGDRVWGYTF. Written as DNA, the CDR3 is TGTGCCATCAGTGGGGACAGGGTTTGGGGCTACACCTTC.

The chain has TRBV5-1 and TRBJ2-5, with 7 bases aligning to TRBD1. V was pared by 3 bases and J by 3 bases, with 20 bases of the junction left unmatched. This CDR3 has 19 amino acids. CDR1 and CDR2 from the germline V gene are SGHRS and YFSETQ. The CDR3 coding sequence is TGCGCCAGCAGCTCCCCGGCCGGCAAAGGGACAGCCAGTGAAGAGACCCAGTACTTC. It specifies CASSSPAGKGTASEETQYF.

This clone was seen just once. The chain is built from TRBV6-4 and TRBJ1-1; 10 bases are a match to TRBD1. The CDR3 extends over 15 amino acids. After removal of 6 bases from V and 3 bases from J, the junction contained 7 bases not matched to a gene. CDR1 MRHNA and CDR2 SNTAGT come from the germline V gene. The CDR3 protein is CASRAKGQGYTEAFF. CDR3 nucleotide sequence: TGTGCCAGCAGGGCAAAGGGACAGGGGTACACTGAAGCTTTCTTT.

This clone showed up just a few times. The chain recombines TRBV14 with TRBJ1-6, with a tentative D call TRBD1 (5 bases). The ends were cut back, 1 base at V and 9 bases at J, with 16 bases in the middle. Germline-derived CDR1 and CDR2 are SGHDN and FVKESK. The length of the CDR3 is 16 residues. The CDR3 nucleotides are TGTGCCAGCAGCCAAGGAAGGGGTTTGGCCCTTTCACCCCTCCACTTT. This encodes CASSQGRGLALSPLHF.

This clone has only one observation. The rearrangement joins TRBV6-2 or TRBV6-3 to TRBJ2-4; 9 bases align to TRBD1. The ends lost 1 base at V and 7 bases at J; junction bases unmatched: 11. CDR1 MNHEY and CDR2 SVGEGT come from the germline V gene. The CDR3 runs to 17 residues. The CDR3: CASSYYDLGTGHNIQYF. The CDR3 DNA follows: TGTGCCAGCAGTTACTACGACCTCGGGACAGGGCATAACATTCAGTACTTC.

The chain recombines TRBV5-1 with TRBJ1-4; D is unclear. CDR1 is SGHRS and CDR2 is YFSETQ in the germline V gene. This CDR3 is 16 amino acids long. The V end lost 4 bases, the J end lost 4 bases, and 17 bases lay between the germline ends. CDR3 DNA: TGCGCCAGCAGCCTAACACCCGGGTTGTTTAATGAAAAACTGTTTTTT. This gives the protein CASSLTPGLFNEKLFF.